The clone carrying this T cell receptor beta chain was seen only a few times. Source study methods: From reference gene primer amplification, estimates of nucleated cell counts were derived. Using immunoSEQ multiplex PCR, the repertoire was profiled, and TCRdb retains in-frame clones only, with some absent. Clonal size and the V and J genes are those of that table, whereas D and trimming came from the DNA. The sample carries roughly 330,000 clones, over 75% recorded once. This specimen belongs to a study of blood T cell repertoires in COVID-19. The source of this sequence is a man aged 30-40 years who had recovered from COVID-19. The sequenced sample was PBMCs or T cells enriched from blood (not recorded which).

CDR3 protein: CASSLGDRGMSYEQYF. The DNA for the CDR3 is TGTGCCAGCAGTTTGGGAGACAGGGGGATGTCCTACGAGCAGTACTTC. The V and J genes are TRBV27 and TRBJ2-7, with 9 bases that match TRBD1. With 3 bases clipped from V and 1 base from J, the junction kept 7 bases outside the gene matches. This CDR3 is 16 amino acids long. Germline CDR1 is MNHEY and CDR2 is SMNVEV (reference sequence).